Below, one T cell receptor (beta chain) is given with its context. The antigen is not known. The CDR3 covers 15 residues. V lost 7 bases, J lost 2 bases, and 7 bases stayed unmatched. Germline V gives CDR1 MNHNS, CDR2 SASEGT. PCR amplification relied on 60 Vbeta primers (plus 13 Jbeta primers). Method: immunoSEQ multiplex PCR; TCRdb's copy keeps in-frame clones and lacks some. This table has 55,000 to 70,000 clones, almost 70% appearing once. The data are from a study of cytomegalovirus exposure and HLA in healthy donors. The study, taken as a whole, reports: Productive rates of about 90% or about 30% were seen for most TCR beta V segments in an earlier analysis.

The sequencing input was PBMCs. The V call is TRBV6-1, the J call TRBJ2-1; TRBD1 aligns across 8 bases. The source of this sequence is a man between 40 and 49 years old in good health and CMV-seropositive. The chain's CDR3 is CASNPDRVPYNEQFF. In DNA form, the CDR3 reads TGTGCCAGCAACCCGGACAGGGTGCCCTACAATGAGCAGTTCTTC.